This passage covers 19 T cell receptor beta chains from one sample sequenced in a study of T-cell memory formation after mild COVID-19. Each CDR3 protein is one row after TCRdb ran MiXCR on the 5' RACE reads. Of more than 70,000 distinct CDR3 sequences in the sample, roughly 13% were seen once. Sequencing was performed on PBMCs or a T cell subset sorted from them (not recorded which). The receptors stem from an adult woman who had mild COVID-19 (a few samples of this study predate the infection). Cell type and time point are not known.

V is TRBV12-3 or TRBV12-4 and J is TRBJ2-7; D is possibly TRBD2 (6 bases). Trimming took 6 bases from V and 3 from J, leaving 12 bases between them. This CDR3 comprises 13 residues. The CDR3 coding sequence is TGTGCCAGCAGGGCGGGACTGTTCTACGAGCAGTACTTC. This translates into CASRAGLFYEQYF.

This clonotype was counted many times. The chain has TRBV6-2 or TRBV6-3 and TRBJ2-1; TRBD2 is a possible D gene (5 bases). The CDR3 runs 12 residues. V was trimmed by 2 bases and J by 7 bases, leaving 6 bases between them. Germline V lookup: CDR1 MNHEY, CDR2 SVGEGT. The CDR3 reads CASSYGGNEQFF. CDR3 nucleotide sequence: TGTGCCAGCAGTTACGGAGGAAATGAGCAGTTCTTC.

This clonotype was observed a handful of times. V and J are TRBV4-2 and TRBJ2-7; TRBD1 aligns across 11 bases. Germline CDR1 LGHNA, CDR2 YNFKEQ. This CDR3 is 16 amino acids long. J gave up 4 bases and V 1 base, and 6 bases lay outside the gene matches. The CDR3 loop is CASSQASGTGGYEQYF. CDR3 in DNA: TGTGCCAGCAGCCAAGCCTCCGGGACAGGGGGGTACGAGCAGTACTTC.

This clonotype was detected only a few times. The gene calls are TRBV11-2 and TRBJ1-1; D not certain. The V gene's germline CDR1 is SGHAT and CDR2 FQNNGV. The CDR3 is made up of 12 amino acids. Trimming left V 0 bases short and J 7 bases short, with 6 bases between. CDR3 DNA: TGTGCCAGCAGCTTAGATTTGGGTGAAGCTTTCTTT. This sequence encodes CASSLDLGEAFF.

This clonotype was seen just once. V gene TRBV13 combines with J gene TRBJ1-2, with 8 nucleotides matching TRBD1. V lost 5 bases to trimming and J lost 6 bases; unmatched junction nucleotides: 11. The CDR3 is made up of 15 amino acids. Germline loops: CDR1 PRHDT, CDR2 FYEKMQ (reference sequence). CDR3 amino acids: CASSLWWQGADGYTF. The DNA for the CDR3 is TGTGCCAGCAGCCTATGGTGGCAGGGGGCCGATGGCTACACCTTC.

This rearrangement joins TRBV24-1 to TRBJ2-1; D uncertain. CDR1 KGHDR and CDR2 SFDVKD come from the germline V gene. The CDR3 runs 12 residues. V gave up 4 bases and J gave up 7 bases, with 7 bases separating them. Here the CDR3 reads CATSDPANEQFF. The CDR3 nucleotides read TGTGCCACCAGTGACCCCGCAAATGAGCAGTTCTTC.

The sample holds a few counts of this clonotype. This sequence joins TRBV7-6 and TRBJ2-5, with D possibly being TRBD1 (6 bases). The CDR3 covers 15 residues. V lost 5 bases to trimming and J lost 5 bases, with 18 bases between them. Germline loops: CDR1 SGHVS, CDR2 FNYEAQ. The CDR3 DNA is TGTGCCAGCAGCCCGAGACAGGAGAGATCGGAGACCCAGTACTTC. Its protein is CASSPRQERSETQYF.

This clonotype was recorded a few times. This rearrangement joins TRBV30 to TRBJ1-2; tentative D call: TRBD1 (5 bases). V was trimmed by 2 bases and J by 5 bases, leaving 15 bases between them. CDR1 and CDR2 (germline): GTSNPN, SVGIG (reference sequence). The CDR3 runs 14 residues. The CDR3 sequence is CAWSRTGTVYGYTF. CDR3 nucleotides: TGTGCCTGGAGTCGGACCGGGACTGTATATGGCTACACCTTC. Full variable domain (outside the CDR3, taken from reference TRBV30 and TRBJ1-2): SQTIHQWPATLVQPVGSPLSLECTVEGTSNPNLYWYRQAAGRGLQLLFYSVGIGQISSEVPQNLSASRPQDRQFILSSKKLLLSDSGFYLCAWSRTGTVYGYTFGSGTRLTVV.

This clonotype was detected a few times. The chain joins TRBV6-5 to TRBJ2-3; D is uncertain. The germline V gene encodes CDR1 MNHEY and CDR2 SVGAGI. V dropped 7 bases and J dropped 7 bases, with 15 bases sitting between them. The CDR3 covers 13 residues. The DNA for the CDR3 is TGTGCCAGCATTTCCTATTACGATAATACGCAGTATTTT. Encoded protein: CASISYYDNTQYF.

A few counts support this clonotype. This chain uses TRBV15 with TRBJ2-7; D ambiguous. Germline lookup yields CDR1 LNHNV and CDR2 YYDKDF (reference sequence). Trimming cost V 4 bases and J 3 bases, with 7 bases left between them. The CDR3 sequence is 12 residues long. CDR3 region: CATSTDFYEQYF. CDR3 DNA sequence: TGTGCCACCAGCACTGACTTCTACGAGCAGTACTTC.

V is TRBV9 and J is TRBJ2-1, with 8 bases fitting TRBD2. Germline CDR1 SGDLS, CDR2 YYNGEE. Trimming at V came to 4 bases and at J to 7 bases, leaving 7 bases not matched to a gene. This CDR3 is built from 14 residues. In nucleotides, the CDR3 is TGTGCCAGCAGCAGCTCCGGGACTAGGAATGAGCAGTTCTTC. It specifies CASSSSGTRNEQFF.

A few counts support this clonotype. The rearrangement uses TRBV20-1 and TRBJ1-5; TRBD1 might be the D (5 bases). V lost 6 bases and J 4 bases, leaving 13 bases between the germline ends. Germline CDR1 reads DFQATT; CDR2 reads SNEGSKA (reference sequence). The CDR3 length is 13 residues. The CDR3 reads CSARPQGNQPQHF. CDR3 coding DNA: TGCAGTGCACGCCCCCAGGGTAATCAGCCCCAGCATTTT.

In its sample, this clonotype was seen many times. At one of its ends the junction is not consistent with the germline gene, which may arise from a read error. V usage is TRBV7-7 and J usage is TRBJ2-7; the D is unclear. This CDR3 has 13 amino acids. Per germline, CDR1 SSHAT and CDR2 FNYEAQ (reference sequence). The CDR3 region is CASSFGPSYEQYF. The CDR3, as DNA: TGTGCTAGCAGCTTTGGACCTTCCTACGAGCAGTACTTC.

This clonotype was recorded a few times. V and J are TRBV3-1 and TRBJ2-5; D possibly matches TRBD1 or TRBD2 (5 bases each). Germline values: CDR1 LGHDT, CDR2 YNNKEL (reference sequence). This CDR3 has 15 amino acids. V was clipped by 4 bases and J by 7 bases, with 19 bases between them. The DNA of the CDR3 is TGTGCCAGCAGCCTCGGAGCGGCGCAGGGACGGACCCAGTACTTC. Its translation: CASSLGAAQGRTQYF.

The V call is TRBV7-9, the J call TRBJ2-4; 12 bases line up with TRBD1. Germline CDR1 and CDR2: SEHNR and FQNEAQ (reference sequence). The CDR3 is 15 residues long. Trimming took 6 bases from V and 8 from J; bases not matched to a gene: 8. The CDR3 coding sequence is TGTGCCAGCAGACGGGGGACAGGGGGCGAAGACATTCAGTACTTC. Translating gives CASRRGTGGEDIQYF.

This clonotype has a count of ten or more. J is TRBJ2-7 and V is TRBV5-5; TRBD2 matches at 8 bases. The CDR3 loop spans 16 amino acids. With 3 bases clipped from V and 4 bases from J, the junction kept 12 bases outside the gene matches. Looked up from germline, CDR1 is SGHKS and CDR2 is YYEKEE (reference sequence). CDR3 sequence: CASSSKPGLGIYEQYF. CDR3 nucleotides: TGTGCCAGCAGCTCCAAACCGGGACTAGGAATTTACGAGCAGTACTTC.

This chain joins TRBV29-1 and TRBJ2-1; 7 bases align to TRBD2. Germline lookup yields CDR1 SQVTM and CDR2 ANQGSEA. Trimming at V came to 7 bases and at J to 9 bases, leaving 9 bases not matched to a gene. This CDR3 has 12 amino acids. In DNA form, the CDR3 reads TGCAGCGGAGCGGGGAAGGGAGGTGAGCAGTTCTTC. Translating gives CSGAGKGGEQFF.

This clonotype was counted only a few times. This chain connects TRBV5-1 to TRBJ1-2; 7 bases agree with TRBD1. V lost 4 bases and J lost 6; bases outside the gene matches: 6. Germline V gives CDR1 SGHRS, CDR2 YFSETQ. This CDR3 is built from 13 residues. This CDR3 reads CASSLTGLDGYTF. DNA of the CDR3: TGCGCCAGCAGCCTGACAGGGTTGGATGGCTACACCTTC.

As DNA, the CDR3 is TGTGCCAGCAGCTACCTACCGAGCTCCTACAATGAGCAGTTCTTC. As protein: CASSYLPSSYNEQFF. The rearrangement joins TRBV7-9 to TRBJ2-1; D ambiguous. Trimming removed 4 bases from V and 0 bases from J, with 10 bases in between. CDR3 length: 15 residues. Germline-derived CDR1 and CDR2 are SEHNR and FQNEAQ (reference sequence).